This section outlines one TCR beta chain sequence together with its context. A J-beta primer mix and a sample-barcoded 5' primer were used in a second PCR of roughly 7 to 12 cycles. TCRdb reprocessed the 5' RACE reads via MiXCR and lists one record per CDR3 protein. The data show fewer than 2,000,000 distinct CDR3 sequences, approximately 32% seen once. This entry comes from a study of blood T cells in healthy people across ages. The germline V and J ends were trimmed by 5 bases and 9 bases, with 13 bases remaining between them. The CDR3 sequence is 13 residues long. Germline V gene sequence: CDR1 KGHDR, CDR2 SFDVKD.

The sequencing sample was made of blood. The source of this sequence is a woman younger than 45 in good health. The chain combines TRBV24-1 with TRBJ2-1; possibly TRBD2 for D (5 bases). DNA for the CDR3: TGTGCCACCAGTGGACCCGGGGTTGGTGAGCAGTTCTTC. The encoded protein is CATSGPGVGEQFF.